These T cell receptor beta chains were read from a single sample in a study of blood T cell repertoires in COVID-19. Data came from immunoSEQ multiplex PCR; TCRdb stores just in-frame clones and leaves some out. The profile shows about 130,000 clones, around 80% of them singletons. The source material was peripheral blood. These receptors originate from a human donor in a cohort sampled during active COVID-19. Both conserved end residues are part of each CDR3. The order of the fields is J gene, V gene, CDR3 protein.

TRBJ1-2 | TRBV11-2 | CASSLASGNGYTF
TRBJ2-7 | TRBV29-1 | CSVELAGAYEQYF
TRBJ1-2 | TRBV7-8 | CASSPGVNYGYTF
TRBJ2-7 | TRBV10-1 | CASSESGTQNSYEQYF
TRBJ2-2 | TRBV7-9 | CAHPRDGGSNTGELFF
TRBJ1-1 | TRBV6-1 | CASSEIRGTEAFF
TRBJ2-5 | TRBV30 | CAWSGTTGTSGGETQYF
TRBJ2-1 | TRBV6-6 | CASSPLGPPNEQFF
TRBJ1-2 | TRBV3-1/TRBV3-2 | CASSQDSGGYGYTF
TRBJ1-1 | TRBV12-3/TRBV12-4 | CASSFQGNTEAFF
TRBJ1-3 | TRBV5-6 | CASSRRQSSGNTIYF
TRBJ1-3 | TRBV3-1/TRBV3-2 | CASSLERLDSGNTIYF
TRBJ1-5 | TRBV3-1/TRBV3-2 | CASSAGAVNQPQHF
TRBJ2-7 | TRBV20-1 | CSASPGGAEFEQYF
TRBJ1-1 | TRBV2 | CASKPEGATEAFF
TRBJ1-1 | TRBV5-1 | CASSLPSKGEAFF
TRBJ1-1 | TRBV5-1 | CASSLAPGEGTEAFF
TRBJ1-2 | TRBV30 | CAWRHPTGLRYGYTF
TRBJ1-1 | TRBV2 | CASSYTGTGDTEAFF
TRBJ2-3 | TRBV5-4 | CASSLAGDHTDTQYF
TRBJ2-1 | TRBV30 | CAWARETSGGLNEQFF
TRBJ2-7 | TRBV20-1 | CSARTSPYF
TRBJ1-2 | TRBV5-8 | CASILGGDIPPNYGYTF
TRBJ1-2 | TRBV5-1 | CASSPPLTATNYGYTF
TRBJ1-5 | TRBV7-8 | CASSSRQSANSNQPQHF